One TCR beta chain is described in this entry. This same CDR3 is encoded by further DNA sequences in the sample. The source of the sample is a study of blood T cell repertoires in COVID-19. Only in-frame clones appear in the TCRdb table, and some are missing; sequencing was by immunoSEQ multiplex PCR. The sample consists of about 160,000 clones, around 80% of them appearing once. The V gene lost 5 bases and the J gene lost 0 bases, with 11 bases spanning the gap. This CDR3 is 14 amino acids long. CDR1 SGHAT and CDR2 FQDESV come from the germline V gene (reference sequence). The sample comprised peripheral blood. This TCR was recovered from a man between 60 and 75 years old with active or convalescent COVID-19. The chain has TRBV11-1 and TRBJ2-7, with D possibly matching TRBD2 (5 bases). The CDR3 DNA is TGTGCCAGCAGCCCGATTACTAGCTCCTACGAGCAGTACTTC. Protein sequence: CASSPITSSYEQYF.